Listed below are T cell receptor beta chains from one sample, sequenced in a study of cytomegalovirus exposure and HLA in healthy donors. This table comes from immunoSEQ multiplex PCR, and its TCRdb copy is limited to in-frame clones, with some not included. The sample lists 150,000 to 200,000 clones, 60% to 80% occurring once. What was sequenced was PBMCs. These receptor sequences come from a woman aged 40-49 years in good health and CMV-seropositive. Each CDR3 is given with its conserved first and last residue. Size values are once, few and many counts, or a class for expanded clones, and some rows have none.

clone_size: .; j_call: TRBJ2-1; v_call: TRBV6-5; cdr3_length: 11; cdr3_aa: CASRNSYRQFF
clone_size: .; j_call: TRBJ1-2; v_call: TRBV7-9; cdr3_length: 14; cdr3_aa: CASSLGQGNYGYTF
clone_size: .; j_call: TRBJ1-4; v_call: TRBV6-5; cdr3_length: 13; cdr3_aa: CASSLGVNEKLFF
clone_size: .; j_call: TRBJ2-2; v_call: TRBV9; cdr3_length: 16; cdr3_aa: CASSVGPGTSIGELFF
clone_size: few; j_call: TRBJ2-2; v_call: TRBV5-1; cdr3_length: 14; cdr3_aa: CASSLTGNTGELFF
clone_size: once; j_call: TRBJ1-1; v_call: TRBV7-9; cdr3_length: 16; cdr3_aa: CSSSPWDRDAKFGAFF
clone_size: .; j_call: TRBJ2-1; v_call: TRBV6-1; cdr3_length: 15; cdr3_aa: CASRVSSGPYNEQFF
clone_size: .; j_call: TRBJ2-6; v_call: TRBV10-3; cdr3_length: 17; cdr3_aa: CAIRGGGGSSGANVLTF
clone_size: .; j_call: TRBJ1-1; v_call: TRBV30; cdr3_length: 15; cdr3_aa: CAWSAHGQANTEAFF
clone_size: .; j_call: TRBJ2-1; v_call: TRBV11-3; cdr3_length: 15; cdr3_aa: CASSPNRSSYNEQFF
clone_size: .; j_call: TRBJ1-3; v_call: TRBV5-1; cdr3_length: 15; cdr3_aa: CASSRQGGSGNTIYF
clone_size: .; j_call: TRBJ1-4; v_call: TRBV9; cdr3_length: 15; cdr3_aa: CASSPSGGDHEKLFF
clone_size: .; j_call: TRBJ1-2; v_call: TRBV7-9; cdr3_length: 16; cdr3_aa: CSSSLATGQGIGGYTF
clone_size: .; j_call: TRBJ2-7; v_call: TRBV18; cdr3_length: 15; cdr3_aa: CASSPQVQGGDEQYF
clone_size: .; j_call: TRBJ2-2; v_call: TRBV7-2; cdr3_length: 16; cdr3_aa: CASSERVGANTGELFF
clone_size: .; j_call: TRBJ2-3; v_call: TRBV19; cdr3_length: 13; cdr3_aa: CASSPQAPDTQYF
clone_size: .; j_call: TRBJ1-2; v_call: TRBV28; cdr3_length: 15; cdr3_aa: CASSLLVGQAERYTF
clone_size: few; j_call: TRBJ1-5; v_call: TRBV28; cdr3_length: 15; cdr3_aa: CASSLLQGEEQPQHF
clone_size: few; j_call: TRBJ2-3; v_call: TRBV5-4; cdr3_length: 16; cdr3_aa: CASSTGTSRRVDTQYF
clone_size: .; j_call: TRBJ2-3; v_call: TRBV5-1; cdr3_length: 18; cdr3_aa: CASSLAQGWREGTDTQYF
clone_size: .; j_call: TRBJ2-5; v_call: TRBV5-6; cdr3_length: 15; cdr3_aa: CASSFLQGGQETQYF